This entry lists 23 T cell receptor beta chains sequenced from one sample in a study of shared clonotypes between healthy human individuals. The table came from immunoSEQ multiplex PCR; TCRdb's copy has only in-frame clones and leaves some out. The sample yields some 1,100,000 clones, 78% seen once. Sequencing input: memory CD4+ T cells from PBMCs. Subset defined: CD45RA-negative fraction. These receptors all stem from a man aged 18 to 29 in good health. Some clones in this sample may be carry-over from other donors' samples.

This clone was observed once. This chain connects TRBV27 to TRBJ2-5; D gene uncertain. The CDR3 extends over 14 amino acids. V lost 4 bases and J lost 5, with 14 bases in between. The germline V gene has CDR1 MNHEY and CDR2 SMNVEV (reference sequence). The DNA for the CDR3 is TGTGCCAGCAGTTGGTCCTACCGTGAGGAGACCCAGTACTTC. Translated: CASSWSYREETQYF.

The genes are TRBV2 and TRBJ2-5; D gene ambiguous. The CDR3 is made up of 12 amino acids. CDR1 is SNHLY and CDR2 is FYNNEI in the germline V gene. The V and J ends lost 5 bases and 2 bases respectively, with 6 bases between them. The CDR3 sequence: CASSRNQETQYF. The CDR3 coding sequence is TGTGCCAGCAGTCGAAATCAAGAGACCCAGTACTTC. The full variable domain, completed using reference TRBV2 and TRBJ2-5, is EPEVTQTPSHQVTQMGQEVILRCVPISNHLYFYWYRQILGQKVEFLVSFYNNEISEKSEIFDDQFSVERPDGSNFTLKIRSTKLEDSAMYFCASSRNQETQYFGPGTRLLVL.

This chain uses TRBV7-9 with TRBJ2-1; 7 bases fit TRBD2. Germline CDR1 SEHNR, CDR2 FQNEAQ (reference sequence). J gave up 6 bases and V 5 bases, and 10 bases lay outside the gene matches. CDR3 length equals 15 residues. The CDR3, as DNA: TGTGCCAGCAGCCCCCAAAGCGGGATCTCCAATGAGCAGTTCTTC. This sequence encodes CASSPQSGISNEQFF.

In this sample, this clone turned up once. The chain combines TRBV11-2 with TRBJ2-5, with D possibly matching TRBD1 (6 bases). V was clipped by 5 bases and J by 5 bases, with 15 bases between them. CDR1 SGHAT and CDR2 FQNNGV come from the germline V gene. The CDR3 runs 14 residues. CDR3 in DNA: TGTGCCAGCAGCCTGGGGGCTAGGTGGGAGACCCAGTACTTC. It specifies CASSLGARWETQYF. Full variable domain (missing parts from reference TRBV11-2 and TRBJ2-5): EAGVAQSPRYKIIEKRQSVAFWCNPISGHATLYWYQQILGQGPKLLIQFQNNGVVDDSQLPKDRFSAERLKGVDSTLKIQPAKLEDSAVYLCASSLGARWETQYFGPGTRLLVL.

This clone was seen once. CDR3 residues: CASSVAASGRVGEQYF. The CDR3 DNA reads as TGTGCCAGCAGCGTAGCGGCTAGCGGGAGGGTGGGGGAGCAGTACTTC. V gene TRBV9 combines with J gene TRBJ2-7, with 12 bases identical to TRBD2. The CDR3 has 16 amino acids. V was pared by 0 bases and J by 7 bases, with 8 bases of the junction left unmatched. Germline V gene data show CDR1 as SGDLS and CDR2 as YYNGEE.

This clone was seen just once. The chain is built from TRBV28 and TRBJ2-2, with TRBD2 as a possible D gene (6 bases). The V and J ends lost 6 bases and 3 bases respectively, with 14 bases between them. This CDR3 has 15 residues. Germline assignment: CDR1 MDHEN and CDR2 SYDVKM. This chain's CDR3 is CASRWGDRDTGELFF. The CDR3 DNA follows: TGTGCCAGCAGATGGGGGGATAGGGACACCGGGGAGCTGTTTTTT.

This clone was seen only a few times. This chain uses TRBV10-3 with TRBJ2-3; D remains ambiguous. Looked up from germline, CDR1 is ENHRY and CDR2 is SYGVKD. This CDR3 spans 15 amino acids. Trimming left V 3 bases short and J 4 bases short, with 14 bases between. The CDR3 bases are TGTGCCATCAGTGATGGCTCCGCGCCAGCAGATACGCAGTATTTT. Protein: CAISDGSAPADTQYF.

This clone showed up just a few times. V gene TRBV5-4 combines with J gene TRBJ2-3; 8 positions match TRBD1. V was clipped by 4 bases and J by 5 bases; unmatched bases: 6. CDR1 and CDR2 (germline): SGHNT, YYREEE (reference sequence). This CDR3 contains 14 residues. The CDR3 coding sequence is TGTGCCAGCAGCGCCCTACAGGGGGAAGATACGCAGTATTTT. Amino acid sequence: CASSALQGEDTQYF.

This rearrangement joins TRBV29-1 to TRBJ2-3, with 13 bases lining up with TRBD2. The J segment lost 2 bases and the V segment lost 5 bases, leaving 10 bases of the junction unmatched. Germline lookup yields CDR1 SQVTM and CDR2 ANQGSEA. This CDR3 is built from 17 residues. Here the CDR3 DNA reads TGCAGCGTTCTTACCGGGACTAGCGGGATTTACACAGATACGCAGTATTTT. Its translation is CSVLTGTSGIYTDTQYF.

For this clone: The same CDR3 also results from other DNA sequences found in this sample. The J gene is TRBJ1-1, the V gene TRBV7-2; no clear D gene. V was cut by 5 bases and J by 1 base, with 8 bases left in between. This CDR3 has 13 amino acids. Per germline, CDR1 SGHTA and CDR2 FQGNSA. CDR3 amino acids: CASSQQPNTEAFF. The CDR3 DNA follows: TGTGCCAGCAGCCAACAGCCGAACACTGAAGCTTTCTTT. The complete variable domain, with remaining parts taken from reference TRBV7-2 and TRBJ1-1, reads GAGVSQSPSNKVTEKGKDVELRCDPISGHTALYWYRQSLGQGLEFLIYFQGNSAPDKSGLPSDRFSAERTGGSVSTLTIQRTQQEDSAVYLCASSQQPNTEAFFGQGTRLTVV.

The count of this clone is one. The same CDR3 also results from other DNA sequences found in this sample. The chain links TRBV5-1 to TRBJ2-7; D is unresolved. The V gene's germline CDR1 is SGHRS and CDR2 YFSETQ. This CDR3 spans 14 amino acids. V lost 0 bases to trimming and J lost 2 bases, with 9 bases between them. The CDR3 is CASSLGGGTYEQYF. CDR3 sequence (DNA): TGCGCCAGCAGCTTGGGTGGCGGTACCTACGAGCAGTACTTC.

The V and J genes are TRBV5-1 and TRBJ1-5; 11 bases line up with TRBD1. V was pared by 0 bases and J by 2 bases, with 4 bases of the junction left unmatched. This CDR3 has 17 amino acids. CDR1 is SGHRS and CDR2 is YFSETQ in the germline V gene. CDR3 sequence (DNA): TGCGCCAGCAGCTTGGGGACAGGGGGCGCGGGCAATCAGCCCCAGCATTTT. Translating gives CASSLGTGGAGNQPQHF.

This rearrangement joins TRBV4-2 to TRBJ2-3; maybe TRBD2 (7 bases). This CDR3 comprises 16 residues. With 8 bases removed from V and 4 bases from J, the gap between germline ends came to 22 bases. Germline V gene lookup returns CDR1 LGHNA and CDR2 YNFKEQ. The CDR3 sequence is CASGQPSGKGADTQYF. CDR3 bases: TGTGCCAGCGGACAGCCCAGCGGGAAGGGGGCAGATACGCAGTATTTT.

The gene calls are TRBV2 and TRBJ1-4; D may be TRBD1 (5 bases). Per germline, CDR1 SNHLY and CDR2 FYNNEI. This CDR3 comprises 15 residues. V dropped 6 bases and J dropped 4 bases, with 15 bases sitting between them. The CDR3 DNA is TGTGCCAGCAGGGTGGGACTGGGTCTTAATGAAAAACTGTTTTTT. This sequence encodes CASRVGLGLNEKLFF.

This clone came up a few times. Other DNA sequences of this sample code for an identical CDR3. V is TRBV6-1 and J is TRBJ1-5; 8 bases agree with TRBD1. The V gene end was trimmed by 6 bases and the J gene end by 0 bases; junction bases not matched to a gene: 1. This CDR3 region has 14 residues. CDR1 is MNHNS, CDR2 SASEGT, per germline. The CDR3 DNA sequence: TGTGCCAGCAGCGGACAGGGTAGCAATCAGCCCCAGCATTTT. Amino acids: CASSGQGSNQPQHF.

The chain is built from TRBV4-1 and TRBJ1-2, with 7 bases lining up with TRBD1. CDR3 length: 14 residues. V dropped 1 base and J dropped 6; count of bases not matched to a gene: 5. The V gene's germline CDR1 is MGHRA and CDR2 YSYEKL. CDR3 sequence reads: CASSQGVTGDGYTF. As DNA, the CDR3 is TGCGCCAGCAGCCAAGGGGTAACAGGGGATGGCTACACCTTC.

V usage is TRBV6-5 and J usage is TRBJ2-3; 8 bases fit TRBD2. The V segment lost 2 bases and the J segment 6 bases; nucleotides outside the gene matches: 10. This CDR3 region has 16 residues. Germline CDR1 and CDR2: MNHEY and SVGAGI. The CDR3 DNA reads TGTGCCAGCAGTTACCGGGTGGCGGGAGGTTCCGATACGCAGTATTTT. It translates to CASSYRVAGGSDTQYF.

The genes are TRBV28 and TRBJ1-2, with D tentatively TRBD1 (6 bases). The germline V and J ends were trimmed by 3 bases and 8 bases, with 13 bases remaining between them. CDR3 size: 13 residues. Germline lookup yields CDR1 MDHEN and CDR2 SYDVKM. CDR3 sequence reads: CASSFRQDAGYTF. CDR3 bases: TGTGCCAGCAGTTTTCGACAGGACGCCGGCTACACCTTC.

J is TRBJ2-3 and V is TRBV21-1; the table's D call, TRBD2, has no DNA check behind it. TRBV21-1 is termed a pseudogene. The CDR3 has 14 residues. The CDR3: CASSNGGSTDTQYF. For the CDR3, the DNA is TGTGCCAGCAGCAACGGCGGGAGCACAGATACGCAGTATTTT.

On this clone: Relative to the germline gene, one junction end is altered; a read error may explain this. The rearrangement joins TRBV18 to TRBJ1-4; D may be TRBD1 (6 bases). The V gene's germline CDR1 is KGHSH and CDR2 LQKENI. The CDR3 contains 15 residues. The CDR3 loop is CASSPAGQPNEKLFF. The CDR3 bases are TGTGCCAGCTCACCGGCGGGACAACCTAATGAAAAGCTGTTTTTT.

The chain has TRBV11-2 and TRBJ2-2; perhaps TRBD1 as D (5 bases). Germline V gene data show CDR1 as SGHAT and CDR2 as FQNNGV. The CDR3 is made up of 16 amino acids. Trimming took off 0 bases at V and 0 bases at J, with 8 bases between the two ends. Here the CDR3 reads CASSLEGAANTGELFF. The CDR3 DNA sequence: TGTGCCAGCAGCTTAGAAGGGGCGGCGAACACCGGGGAGCTGTTTTTT.

The rearrangement uses TRBV6-4 and TRBJ2-2; tentative D call: TRBD2 (6 bases). The germline V gene has CDR1 MRHNA and CDR2 SNTAGT. V gave up 2 bases and J gave up 0 bases, with 16 bases separating them. The CDR3 totals 18 residues. CDR3 in DNA: TGTGCCAGCAGTGACCCGGTGATAGCGGTCGCGAACACCGGGGAGCTGTTTTTT. It is translated as CASSDPVIAVANTGELFF.

The rearrangement links TRBV18 to TRBJ2-3; 9 nucleotides match TRBD1. This CDR3 is built from 17 residues. V lost 0 bases and J lost 4; bases outside the gene matches: 8. The germline V gene encodes CDR1 KGHSH and CDR2 LQKENI. CDR3 nucleotides: TGTGCCAGCTCACCACCGGCGGGACAGGGTAGGGCAGATACGCAGTATTTT. Its protein is CASSPPAGQGRADTQYF.